The present TCR beta chain was sequenced within a study of T cells after yellow fever vaccination. From the 5' RACE reads, TCRdb called clonotypes with MiXCR, one entry per CDR3 protein. The sample lists roughly 150,000 distinct CDR3 sequences; 6.6% were seen once. CDR3 length equals 18 residues. The V and J ends lost 3 bases and 3 bases respectively, with 24 bases between them. CDR1 and CDR2 from the germline V gene are SGHVS and FNYEAQ. Study observations and caveats: Few clonotypes appeared in both CD4 and CD8 compartments. Reappearance after the booster was seen for most primary-vaccination clones, at 95% to 96% CD4 and about 90% CD8.

The table lists this clonotype with many counts. Its target is unknown. The clonotype was recovered from a man between 25 and 39 years old who received the YFV17D yellow fever vaccine. The V call is TRBV7-6, the J call TRBJ2-7, with no clear D. Sequencing was performed on CD4+ T cells sorted from PBMCs, taken 10 days after the yellow fever booster vaccination. CDR3 sequence reads: CASSFGPTTVGAVYEQYF. Written as DNA, the CDR3 is TGTGCCAGCAGCTTCGGTCCCACTACGGTGGGCGCGGTCTACGAGCAGTACTTC.